Listed below are T cell receptor beta chains from one sample, sequenced in a study of blood T cell repertoires in COVID-19. The protocol was immunoSEQ multiplex PCR, while the TCRdb copy is restricted to in-frame clones and leaves out a portion. The repertoire holds 360,000 or so clones, with around 86% as singletons. The source material was PBMCs or T cells enriched from blood (not recorded which). These receptors came from a woman aged 45-65 years who had recovered from COVID-19. CDR3s include the opening cysteine and the closing phenylalanine or tryptophan. Fields, in order: V gene, D gene, J gene, clone size, CDR3 length, CDR3 protein, CDR3 DNA. D genes are given only for firm matches. Not every row has a clone size; where given, it reads once, few, many or a size class.

v_call: TRBV10-1; d_call: .; j_call: TRBJ1-2; clone_size: .; cdr3_length: 13; cdr3_aa: CASRGLNQYGYTF; cdr3_nt: TGCGCCAGCAGGGGGCTGAACCAATATGGCTACACCTTC
v_call: TRBV15; d_call: .; j_call: TRBJ1-2; clone_size: .; cdr3_length: 13; cdr3_aa: CATTPTDYYGYTF; cdr3_nt: TGTGCCACCACCCCGACCGACTACTATGGCTACACCTTC
v_call: TRBV11-2; d_call: .; j_call: TRBJ1-2; clone_size: few; cdr3_length: 17; cdr3_aa: CASSLVRGVRSNYGYTF; cdr3_nt: TGTGCCAGCAGCTTAGTAAGGGGCGTCCGTTCCAACTATGGCTACACCTTC
v_call: TRBV2; d_call: TRBD1; j_call: TRBJ1-1; clone_size: .; cdr3_length: 13; cdr3_aa: CASGRDSLSEAFF; cdr3_nt: TGTGCCAGCGGCCGGGACAGCCTCTCTGAAGCTTTCTTT
v_call: TRBV2; d_call: TRBD2; j_call: TRBJ2-1; clone_size: .; cdr3_length: 20; cdr3_aa: CATGGGPASGKEFSYNEQFF; cdr3_nt: TGTGCCACCGGGGGGGGGCCGGCTAGCGGGAAGGAGTTCTCCTACAATGAGCAGTTCTTC
v_call: TRBV5-1; d_call: .; j_call: TRBJ1-5; clone_size: .; cdr3_length: 14; cdr3_aa: CASSDNRGNQPQHF; cdr3_nt: TGCGCCAGCAGTGATAACCGGGGGAATCAGCCCCAGCATTTT
v_call: TRBV2; d_call: .; j_call: TRBJ1-6; clone_size: .; cdr3_length: 17; cdr3_aa: CASSEVQGYSYNSPLHF; cdr3_nt: TGTGCCAGCAGTGAAGTGCAGGGCTACTCCTATAATTCACCCCTCCACTTT
v_call: TRBV28; d_call: TRBD1; j_call: TRBJ2-7; clone_size: .; cdr3_length: 15; cdr3_aa: CASSPWTGEGYEQYF; cdr3_nt: TGTGCCAGCAGTCCGTGGACAGGGGAGGGCTACGAGCAGTACTTC
v_call: TRBV29-1; d_call: .; j_call: TRBJ2-1; clone_size: .; cdr3_length: 21; cdr3_aa: CSVEDFGNRVGRSSTYNEQFF; cdr3_nt: TGCAGCGTTGAAGATTTTGGCAACAGGGTGGGGCGTTCCTCCACCTACAATGAGCAGTTCTTC
v_call: TRBV30; d_call: TRBD1; j_call: TRBJ1-4; clone_size: .; cdr3_length: 13; cdr3_aa: CAWSGPGGEKLFF; cdr3_nt: TGTGCCTGGAGTGGCCCAGGGGGAGAAAAACTGTTTTTT
v_call: TRBV6-2/TRBV6-3; d_call: TRBD1; j_call: TRBJ1-1; clone_size: .; cdr3_length: 13; cdr3_aa: CASSSGQGVDAFF; cdr3_nt: TGTGCCAGCAGTTCTGGACAGGGGGTTGACGCTTTCTTT
v_call: TRBV2; d_call: .; j_call: TRBJ2-7; clone_size: few; cdr3_length: 14; cdr3_aa: CASRRGTDALEQYF; cdr3_nt: TGTGCCAGCAGGAGGGGGACCGATGCCCTCGAGCAGTACTTC
v_call: TRBV15; d_call: TRBD1; j_call: TRBJ2-7; clone_size: once; cdr3_length: 16; cdr3_aa: CATSKGRGQGFYEQYF; cdr3_nt: TGTGCCACCAGCAAGGGACGGGGACAGGGATTCTACGAGCAGTACTTC
v_call: TRBV7-8; d_call: .; j_call: TRBJ1-2; clone_size: .; cdr3_length: 13; cdr3_aa: CASGEGANYGYTF; cdr3_nt: TGTGCCAGTGGGGAGGGAGCTAACTATGGCTACACCTTC
v_call: TRBV19; d_call: .; j_call: TRBJ1-2; clone_size: .; cdr3_length: 13; cdr3_aa: CASIPPGGGGYTF; cdr3_nt: TGTGCCAGTATTCCCCCGGGGGGAGGAGGCTACACCTTC
v_call: TRBV5-8; d_call: .; j_call: TRBJ1-4; clone_size: .; cdr3_length: 15; cdr3_aa: CASSLGGSVHEKLFF; cdr3_nt: TGTGCCAGCAGCTTGGGGGGCTCCGTGCATGAAAAACTGTTTTTT
v_call: TRBV11-3; d_call: TRBD1; j_call: TRBJ2-1; clone_size: once; cdr3_length: 16; cdr3_aa: CASSSPGQGAYNEQFF; cdr3_nt: TGTGCCAGCAGCTCACCCGGGCAGGGGGCCTACAATGAGCAGTTCTTC
v_call: TRBV29-1; d_call: TRBD1; j_call: TRBJ1-2; clone_size: once; cdr3_length: 13; cdr3_aa: CSVDPDRAGGYTF; cdr3_nt: TGCAGCGTAGATCCCGACAGGGCGGGTGGCTACACCTTC
v_call: TRBV7-2; d_call: .; j_call: TRBJ1-3; clone_size: .; cdr3_length: 14; cdr3_aa: CASSLTASGNTIYF; cdr3_nt: TGTGCCAGCAGTCTCACAGCTTCTGGAAACACCATATATTTT
v_call: TRBV24-1; d_call: TRBD2; j_call: TRBJ2-1; clone_size: .; cdr3_length: 14; cdr3_aa: CATNSGTPDNEQFF; cdr3_nt: TGTGCCACCAATAGCGGGACTCCCGACAATGAGCAGTTCTTC
v_call: TRBV9; d_call: .; j_call: TRBJ2-1; clone_size: .; cdr3_length: 15; cdr3_aa: CASSVEPGSIHEQFF; cdr3_nt: TGTGCCAGCAGCGTAGAACCGGGGTCCATCCATGAGCAGTTCTTC
v_call: TRBV7-8; d_call: .; j_call: TRBJ1-1; clone_size: few; cdr3_length: 14; cdr3_aa: CASSLASWNTEAFF; cdr3_nt: TGTGCCAGCAGCTTAGCCTCCTGGAACACTGAAGCTTTCTTT
v_call: TRBV19; d_call: TRBD1; j_call: TRBJ2-1; clone_size: .; cdr3_length: 14; cdr3_aa: CASSMTGEIGEQFF; cdr3_nt: TGTGCCAGTAGTATGACAGGGGAAATAGGTGAGCAGTTCTTC
v_call: TRBV11-2; d_call: .; j_call: TRBJ2-5; clone_size: .; cdr3_length: 15; cdr3_aa: CASSLVRTDQETQYF; cdr3_nt: TGTGCCAGCAGCTTAGTTAGGACAGACCAAGAGACCCAGTACTTC
v_call: TRBV19; d_call: .; j_call: TRBJ1-4; clone_size: .; cdr3_length: 14; cdr3_aa: CASSIWGENEKLFF; cdr3_nt: TGTGCCAGTAGTATCTGGGGGGAAAATGAAAAACTGTTTTTT
v_call: TRBV5-1; d_call: .; j_call: TRBJ1-2; clone_size: once; cdr3_length: 13; cdr3_aa: CASSLAVNYGYTF; cdr3_nt: TGCGCCAGCAGCTTGGCTGTAAACTATGGCTACACCTTC
v_call: TRBV3-1/TRBV3-2; d_call: TRBD1; j_call: TRBJ1-1; clone_size: .; cdr3_length: 18; cdr3_aa: CASSQSGVRGPRDTEAFF; cdr3_nt: TGTGCCAGCAGCCAATCTGGGGTAAGGGGGCCGCGGGACACTGAAGCTTTCTTT
v_call: TRBV7-2; d_call: .; j_call: TRBJ1-4; clone_size: .; cdr3_length: 13; cdr3_aa: CASSSQRGEKLFF; cdr3_nt: TGTGCCAGCAGCTCCCAACGGGGGGAAAAACTGTTTTTT
v_call: TRBV19; d_call: .; j_call: TRBJ1-5; clone_size: .; cdr3_length: 13; cdr3_aa: CASRQGFNQPQHF; cdr3_nt: TGTGCCAGTAGACAGGGTTTCAATCAGCCCCAGCATTTT
v_call: TRBV30; d_call: .; j_call: TRBJ2-1; clone_size: .; cdr3_length: 13; cdr3_aa: CAWSVFRSSEQFF; cdr3_nt: TGTGCCTGGAGTGTGTTCAGGTCAAGTGAGCAGTTCTTC
v_call: TRBV29-1; d_call: .; j_call: TRBJ1-4; clone_size: .; cdr3_length: 12; cdr3_aa: CSVEGNGEKLFF; cdr3_nt: TGCAGCGTTGAAGGGAACGGGGAAAAACTGTTTTTT
v_call: TRBV18; d_call: .; j_call: TRBJ1-5; clone_size: .; cdr3_length: 16; cdr3_aa: CASSPGTGSFNQPQHF; cdr3_nt: TGTGCCAGCTCACCGGGCACAGGGAGTTTCAATCAGCCCCAGCATTTT
v_call: TRBV11-2; d_call: .; j_call: TRBJ2-5; clone_size: .; cdr3_length: 15; cdr3_aa: CASSLGDSGKETQYF; cdr3_nt: TGTGCCAGCAGCTTAGGTGATAGCGGAAAAGAGACCCAGTACTTC
v_call: TRBV6-2/TRBV6-3; d_call: .; j_call: TRBJ2-7; clone_size: .; cdr3_length: 13; cdr3_aa: CASSYGGFGEQYF; cdr3_nt: TGTGCCAGCAGTTACGGGGGGTTTGGTGAGCAGTACTTC
v_call: TRBV5-5; d_call: .; j_call: TRBJ2-7; clone_size: few; cdr3_length: 13; cdr3_aa: CASSPDTSYEQYF; cdr3_nt: TGTGCCAGCAGTCCCGACACATCCTACGAGCAGTACTTC
v_call: TRBV21-1; d_call: .; j_call: TRBJ2-7; clone_size: .; cdr3_length: 17; cdr3_aa: CASSKTTHPRQGGEQYF; cdr3_nt: TGTGCCAGCAGCAAAACGACCCACCCCCGGCAGGGCGGCGAGCAGTACTTC
v_call: TRBV27; d_call: .; j_call: TRBJ2-7; clone_size: once; cdr3_length: 14; cdr3_aa: CASSFIAGSYEQYF; cdr3_nt: TGTGCCAGCAGTTTTATCGCAGGGTCCTACGAGCAGTACTTC